This record concerns one T cell receptor (beta chain) sequence. This clonotype has ten or more counts. Its cognate antigen has yet to be identified. Base quality data are lacking; no much larger clone is found one base away. Stable Graves' hyperthyroidism was defined as the absence of progression to ophthalmopathy over 18 months of follow-up. The hyperthyroidism patients were between 18 and 65 years old and newly diagnosed, with a disease duration of less than 2 months. Patients with uncontrolled infections, other autoimmune diseases, pregnancy or lactation were excluded. Clinical symptoms, serum thyroxine and TRAb, thyroid ultrasound, and orbital computed tomography formed the basis for the diagnoses. PBMCs were isolated from about 9 ml of fresh peripheral blood by Ficoll-Paque density gradient centrifugation. Total RNA was extracted using Trizol reagent, and RNA quality was assessed on an Agilent 2100 Bioanalyzer.

The sample is drawn from a study of T cells in Graves' hyperthyroidism and ophthalmopathy (dated by TCRdb to 2018 to 2020). General notes on the study: Peripheral blood was collected at initial diagnosis, before any treatment. TCR V-J signatures able to tell the groups apart were searched for in a discovery cohort of some 97 patients, of whom 40 to 45 had Graves' ophthalmopathy and roughly 58 had stable Graves' hyperthyroidism. Whether ophthalmopathy could be predicted prospectively was tested in an independent validation cohort made up of about 20 hyperthyroidism patients plus 17 patients who later progressed to ophthalmopathy. The 80 to 100 discovery patients were randomly divided into training and test sets at a 7:3 ratio. Thyroid tissue and blood T-cell repertoires from several Graves' hyperthyroidism patients were also compared in the study. After sampling, hyperthyroidism patients received methimazole starting at 30 mg daily, and ophthalmopathy patients received high-dose intravenous methylprednisolone. The paper reports TCR Vbeta CDR3 sequencing of about 140 peripheral blood samples: some 44 ophthalmopathy, under 80 hyperthyroidism and around 17 progressor patients.

The study at large found these results: Blood samples also contained most of the expanded thyroid clonotypes (frequency above 0.001), which suggests that blood repertoires may reflect thyroid immune responses. A 13 V-J signature model separated ophthalmopathy from stable hyperthyroidism, with 87.88% sensitivity and roughly 81% specificity in cross-validation and 80%/75% in testing. No statistical method was used to fix the sample size in advance, and group allocation was not hidden from the investigators. During validation, the model predicted progression to ophthalmopathy a median of roughly six months ahead of onset, with almost 71% sensitivity and under 85% specificity.

TCR beta CDR3 regions were amplified from RNA transcripts. For the first round of RT-PCR on the TCR CDR3, the HTBI primer set was used together with the Qiagen OneStep RT-PCR kit. A second multiplex PCR round built the libraries, followed by size selection and purification. The libraries were sequenced on an Illumina HiSeq2000 using paired-end 100 bp reads. Concerning the study's data processing: Raw data were processed with SOAPnuke, discarding reads with adapters, uncalled bases, mean Phred below 15, or no exact constant-primer or identifier match. COPE v1.2.5 was used to merge high-quality paired reads, and clonotypes were defined as unique nucleotide sequences. Clonotypes were aligned to IMGT TRBV, TRBD and TRBJ reference segments using MiTCR v1.1. The analysis was restricted to V-J combinations with a frequency above 0.0001, which together covered just over 99% of the repertoires. A TCS score was defined as the ratio of F50 (clonal expansion) to E x V (chaos), with BLOSUM62-based TCRdist applied between CDR3 peptides within each V-J. Welch's t-statistics and random forest reduced roughly 500 V-J features to fewer than 15, which were used in a naive Bayes classifier (R e1071). In TCRdb, the public reads were trimmed at Q25 with fastp and aligned with MiXCR, with productive beta chains retained. Each entry merges the rows of one CDR3 protein and shows their most common DNA and genes. These V and J calls rely on TCRdb rather than the paper's analysis. Recorded for this sample are 500,000 to 750,000 distinct CDR3 sequences; around 16% of them occurred a single time. The ten largest clones take up under 8% of the sample.

From the cysteine up to the phenylalanine, the CDR3 has a length of 15 residues. Kept here is only the CDR3 DNA, which spans 45 bases and is read in frame from base 1. The germline V gene specifies MDHEN as CDR1 and SYDVKM as CDR2. Germline trimming: 6 bases from V, 6 bases from J; junction bases outside gene matches: 8. This sequence uses TRBV28 and TRBJ2-5, with 12 bases in between that match TRBD2. This clonotype was obtained from a woman aged 25 to 45 with Graves' hyperthyroidism. Sequencing was performed on blood. The CDR3 is CASSPETSGSKTQYF. DNA sequence: TGTGCCAGCAGCCCAGAGACTAGCGGGAGTAAGACCCAGTACTTC.